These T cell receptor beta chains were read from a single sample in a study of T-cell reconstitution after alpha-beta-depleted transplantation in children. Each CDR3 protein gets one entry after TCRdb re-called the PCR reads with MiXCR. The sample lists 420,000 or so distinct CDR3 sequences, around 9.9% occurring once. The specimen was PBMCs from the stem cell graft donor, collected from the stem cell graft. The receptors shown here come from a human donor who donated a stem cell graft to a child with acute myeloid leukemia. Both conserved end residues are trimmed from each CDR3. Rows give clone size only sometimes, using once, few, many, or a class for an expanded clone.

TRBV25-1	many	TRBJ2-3	ASSTRTGADTQY
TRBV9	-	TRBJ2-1	ASSVVTGGLHEQF
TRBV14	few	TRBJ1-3	ASSQQLGNTIY
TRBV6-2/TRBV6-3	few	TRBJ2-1	ASSLGIRNEQF
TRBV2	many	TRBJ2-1	ASSPTRGSPYNEQF
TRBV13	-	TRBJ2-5	ASSPRSSAEPFLREGKETQY
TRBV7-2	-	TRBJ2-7	ASTSGGVYEQY
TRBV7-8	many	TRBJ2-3	ASSLEHGADTQY
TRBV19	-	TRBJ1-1	ASSNSGGVNTEAF
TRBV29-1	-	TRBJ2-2	SAGRGANTGELF
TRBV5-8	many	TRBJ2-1	ASSLATWDLYNEQF
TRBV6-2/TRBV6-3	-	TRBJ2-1	ASSLDSTHHEQF
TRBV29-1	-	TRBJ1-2	SVESTGPNYGYT
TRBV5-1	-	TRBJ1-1	ASSLAEGMNTEAF
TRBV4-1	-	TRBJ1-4	ASSHRDLNEKLF
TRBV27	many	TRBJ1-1	ASSLKPTTEAF
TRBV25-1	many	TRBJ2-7	ASSDRYEQY
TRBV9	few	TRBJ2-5	ASSVEGGTVQTQY
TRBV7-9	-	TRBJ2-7	ASSSFGLHSYEQY
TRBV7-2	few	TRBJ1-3	ASSPRTIASFGNTIY
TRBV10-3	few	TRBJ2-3	AISEVRLHSTDTQY
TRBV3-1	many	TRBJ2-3	ASSLWGDEQY
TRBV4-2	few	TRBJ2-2	ASSQDLQGAGGELF
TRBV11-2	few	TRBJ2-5	ASTVVGETQY
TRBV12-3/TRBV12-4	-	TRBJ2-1	ASSPSSEQF
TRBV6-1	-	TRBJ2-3	ASTVTGVLGTDTQY
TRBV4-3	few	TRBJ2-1	ASSKDYPYNEQF
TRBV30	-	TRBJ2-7	AWSRSRTYEQY
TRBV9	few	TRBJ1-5	ASSVDVRGTPQH
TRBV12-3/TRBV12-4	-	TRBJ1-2	ASRSAGTVGYT
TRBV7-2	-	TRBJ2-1	ASSGLAGGYNEQF
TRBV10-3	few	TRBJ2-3	ARAEDGTDTQY
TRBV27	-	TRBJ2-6	ASSFGAFGANVLT
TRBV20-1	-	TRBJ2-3	CASQFGTSGGTDTQY
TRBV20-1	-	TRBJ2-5	SARDSDPGTGSPLDQY
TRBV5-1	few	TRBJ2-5	ASSSSGRRETQY
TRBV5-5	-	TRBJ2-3	ASSLDPGQGADTQY
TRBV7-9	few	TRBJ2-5	ASSPPGQWEETQY
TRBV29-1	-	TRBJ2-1	SVERTSGVGNEQF
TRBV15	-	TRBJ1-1	ATSRELGAGTEAF
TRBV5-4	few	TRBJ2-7	ASSTDRRASSYEQY
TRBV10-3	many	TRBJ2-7	AISKNQGLEQY
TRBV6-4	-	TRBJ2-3	ASSDVGGSDTQY
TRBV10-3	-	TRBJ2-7	AISAATQTYEQY
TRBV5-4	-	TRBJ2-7	ASSRFSGLSYEQY
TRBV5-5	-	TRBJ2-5	ASSTGQGKETQY
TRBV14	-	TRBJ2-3	ASSRQLQGTDTQY
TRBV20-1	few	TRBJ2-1	SARVTGGVNEQF
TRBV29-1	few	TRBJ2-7	SVATGSHEQY
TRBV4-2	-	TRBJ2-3	ASSPKALAGGRWTDTQY
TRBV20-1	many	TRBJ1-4	SVKQGDEKLF
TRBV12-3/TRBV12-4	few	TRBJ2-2	ASNQAGGHTGELF
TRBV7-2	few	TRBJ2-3	ATTLAANTDTQY